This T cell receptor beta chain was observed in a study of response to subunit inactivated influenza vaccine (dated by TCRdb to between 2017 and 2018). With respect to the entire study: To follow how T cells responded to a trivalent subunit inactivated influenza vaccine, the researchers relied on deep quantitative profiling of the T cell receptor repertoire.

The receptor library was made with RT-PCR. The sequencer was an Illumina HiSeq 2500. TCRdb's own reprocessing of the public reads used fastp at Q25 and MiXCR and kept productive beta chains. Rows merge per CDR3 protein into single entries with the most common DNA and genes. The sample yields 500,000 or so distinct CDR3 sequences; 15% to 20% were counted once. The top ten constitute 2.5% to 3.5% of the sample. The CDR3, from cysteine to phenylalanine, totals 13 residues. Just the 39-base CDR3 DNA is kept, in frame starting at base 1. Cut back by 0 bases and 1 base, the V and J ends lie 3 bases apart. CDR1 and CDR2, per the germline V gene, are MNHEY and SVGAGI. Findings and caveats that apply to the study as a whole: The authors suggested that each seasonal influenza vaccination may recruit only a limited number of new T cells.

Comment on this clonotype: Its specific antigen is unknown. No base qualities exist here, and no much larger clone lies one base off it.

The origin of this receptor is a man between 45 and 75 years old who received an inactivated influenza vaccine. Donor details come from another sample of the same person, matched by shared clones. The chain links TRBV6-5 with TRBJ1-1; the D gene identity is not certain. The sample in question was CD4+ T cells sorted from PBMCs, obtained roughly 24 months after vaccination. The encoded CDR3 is CASSYSWNTEAFF. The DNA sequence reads TGTGCCAGCAGTTACTCTTGGAACACTGAAGCTTTCTTT.